The clone carrying this T cell receptor beta chain was found many times. Its antigen is as yet unknown. The data are from a study of T cells in Graves' hyperthyroidism and ophthalmopathy. Study-level results: Most thyroid clonotypes that were expanded above 0.001 also turned up in blood.

Amplification of TCR beta CDR3 regions used RNA as the template. The study used the HTBI primer set for a first-round RT-PCR of the TCR CDR3. TCRdb processed the multiplex PCR reads anew with MiXCR; each CDR3 protein has one entry. Of roughly 500,000 distinct CDR3 sequences in the sample, under 25% were seen once. The ends lost 0 bases at V and 5 bases at J; junction bases unmatched: 6. CDR1 LNHNV and CDR2 YYDKDF come from the germline V gene (reference sequence). The CDR3 has 15 amino acids. PBMCs were collected from a roughly 10 ml volume of fresh peripheral blood. This sequence originates from a woman between 70 and 85 years old with Graves' ophthalmopathy. The V and J genes are TRBV15 and TRBJ1-1, with 7 bases aligning to TRBD1. The sequenced sample consisted of blood. The CDR3 here is CATSRDDRVGTEAFF. The CDR3 DNA follows: TGTGCCACCAGCAGAGATGACAGGGTAGGAACTGAAGCTTTCTTT.